These 23 T cell receptor beta chains came from one sample sequenced in a study of shared clonotypes between healthy human individuals (TCRdb year 2020). CD8 naive samples were obtained by positive selection for CCR7 among CD45RO-negative cells, yielding a CD45RA+CCR7+ population from which TemRA cells were excluded. Libraries were prepared through the immunoSEQ multiplex PCR assay. The table was pulled from immuneACCESS by TCRdb, which kept in-frame rearrangements only. Such tables lose some clones; where checked, under half of the loss comes from unresolved V genes, and the rest has no known cause. Within this sample are around 2,000,000 clones, with about 95% of them counted one time only. Roughly 1% of the sample belongs to the ten largest clones. The sequenced material came from naive CD8+ T cells sorted from blood. The sample's cell subset or site label, decoded: CD45RA+CCR7+. These TCRs come from a man between 18 and 29 years old in good health.

The V and J genes are TRBV6-6 and TRBJ2-1; TRBD1 matches 11 bases. V trimming: 2 bases; J trimming: 8 bases; junction bases outside the gene matches: 5. The CDR3 runs to 15 residues. CDR1 MNHNY and CDR2 SVGAGI come from the germline V gene (reference sequence). The CDR3 loop reads CASSYTGQGADEQFF. The CDR3 coding sequence is TGTGCCAGCAGTTACACCGGACAGGGGGCAGATGAGCAGTTCTTC.

The chain employs TRBV9 and TRBJ2-1, with a weak D call TRBD2 (6 bases). Germline V CDR1 and CDR2: SGDLS, YYNGEE. The CDR3 is 16 amino acids. Trimming stripped 4 bases from V and 0 bases from J, with 14 bases between. In DNA form, the CDR3 reads TGTGCCAGCAGCCCGACGCGCGGGACCTCCTACAATGAGCAGTTCTTC. Its translation: CASSPTRGTSYNEQFF.

This clone was detected only once. The chain recombines TRBV15 with TRBJ2-7; TRBD2 matches 13 bases. Trimming took 1 base from V and 3 from J; bases not matched to a gene: 3. The V gene's germline CDR1 is LNHNV and CDR2 YYDKDF (reference sequence). The CDR3 is made up of 16 amino acids. For the CDR3, the DNA is TGTGCCACCAGCAGAGCCGGGACTAGCGGGAACTACGAGCAGTACTTC. This encodes CATSRAGTSGNYEQYF.

This chain uses TRBV13 with TRBJ2-4; 7 nucleotides line up with TRBD2. The germline V gene has CDR1 PRHDT and CDR2 FYEKMQ (reference sequence). The CDR3 runs to 15 residues. Trimming removed 5 bases from V and 6 bases from J; junction bases left unmatched: 10. The chain's CDR3 is CASSQPTSEGNIQYF. For the CDR3, the DNA is TGTGCCAGCAGCCAACCAACTAGCGAGGGAAACATTCAGTACTTC.

The V call is TRBV10-1, the J call TRBJ2-5, with a possible D match to TRBD2 (6 bases). Germline values: CDR1 WNHNN, CDR2 SYGVQD (reference sequence). Trimming cost V 2 bases and J 4 bases, with 11 bases left between them. This CDR3 region has 14 residues. The CDR3 spells CASSETGGLETQYF. DNA for the CDR3: TGCGCCAGCAGTGAGACTGGAGGGCTAGAGACCCAGTACTTC.

The sample holds one count of this clone. Different DNA sequences within this sample yield the same CDR3. The chain couples TRBV7-9 to TRBJ2-5; D perhaps matches TRBD2 (6 bases). The CDR3 runs 14 residues. Germline CDR1 and CDR2: SEHNR and FQNEAQ (reference sequence). Deletions cut 5 bases from V and 1 base from J, with 11 bases between. The CDR3 nucleotides read TGTGCCAGCAGCCCACGGGACTCCCAAGAGACCCAGTACTTC. It is translated as CASSPRDSQETQYF.

This chain uses TRBV5-6 with TRBJ2-1; D possibly corresponds to TRBD1 (6 bases). The germline V gene has CDR1 SGHDT and CDR2 YYEEEE. The CDR3 length is 16 residues. Trimming removed 4 bases from V and 0 bases from J, with 14 bases in between. CDR3 sequence reads: CASSGWTASSYNEQFF. The CDR3 DNA follows: TGTGCCAGCAGCGGATGGACAGCGTCCTCCTACAATGAGCAGTTCTTC.

In regard to this clone: The sample holds other DNA sequences that translate to the same CDR3. V is TRBV2 and J is TRBJ1-1, with D possibly being TRBD1 (5 bases). This CDR3 is built from 11 residues. V gave up 6 bases and J gave up 6 bases, with 8 bases separating them. CDR1 is SNHLY and CDR2 is FYNNEI in the germline V gene. The CDR3 sequence is CASRRGPEAFF. The CDR3, as DNA: TGTGCCAGCAGACGGGGCCCTGAAGCTTTCTTT.

The chain links TRBV6-6 to TRBJ2-2; D ambiguous. Per germline, CDR1 MNHNY and CDR2 SVGAGI (reference sequence). Trimming left V 6 bases short and J 1 base short, with 6 bases between. The CDR3 loop spans 13 amino acids. DNA for the CDR3: TGTGCCAGCAGCGAGCTGAACACCGGGGAGCTGTTTTTT. Residues: CASSELNTGELFF.

The chain couples TRBV7-9 to TRBJ1-4; no clear D gene. This CDR3 is 15 amino acids long. Trimming removed 4 bases from V and 0 bases from J, with 9 bases in between. Germline-derived CDR1 and CDR2 are SEHNR and FQNEAQ (reference sequence). The CDR3 sequence: CASSSYGTTNEKLFF. The CDR3 DNA reads TGTGCCAGCAGCTCCTATGGGACAACTAATGAAAAACTGTTTTTT.

The genes are TRBV2 and TRBJ2-1; the match to TRBD2 covers 7 bases. J gave up 9 bases and V 4 bases, and 9 bases lay outside the gene matches. The CDR3 spans 14 residues. Germline V gene lookup returns CDR1 SNHLY and CDR2 FYNNEI. This CDR3 is CASSGMAGEFEQFF. CDR3 DNA: TGTGCCAGCAGTGGCATGGCGGGAGAGTTTGAGCAGTTCTTC.

The chain couples TRBV4-1 to TRBJ1-1; D unclear. The CDR3 sequence is 17 residues long. Between the trimmed V and J ends, which lost 2 bases and 4 bases, there was a span of 20 bases. Germline lookup yields CDR1 MGHRA and CDR2 YSYEKL. The CDR3 bases are TGCGCCAGCAGCCAATCACTAACTCTACCTGCGGTCACTGAAGCTTTCTTT. Protein: CASSQSLTLPAVTEAFF.

The J gene is TRBJ1-1, the V gene TRBV4-3; D is unclear. V lost 1 base to trimming and J lost 5 bases, with 8 bases between them. Looked up from germline, CDR1 is LGHNA and CDR2 is YSLEER. This CDR3 contains 13 residues. CDR3 nucleotide sequence: TGCGCCAGCAGCCAAGGAGTACAGACTGAAGCTTTCTTT. This gives the protein CASSQGVQTEAFF.

Comment on this clone: One end of the junction varies from germline; a read error may be responsible. This chain links TRBV7-7 with TRBJ2-5; 9 nucleotides agree with TRBD1. From germline, CDR1 is SSHAT and CDR2 FNYEAQ (reference sequence). CDR3 length: 15 residues. This chain's CDR3 is CASSLEQGAKETQYF. CDR3 DNA: TGTGCTAGCAGCTTAGAACAGGGGGCGAAAGAGACCCAGTACTTC.

This clone was counted between two and nine times. V usage is TRBV7-9 and J usage is TRBJ1-6; D remains ambiguous. Germline-derived CDR1 and CDR2 are SEHNR and FQNEAQ (reference sequence). CDR3 length equals 13 residues. Trimming stripped 6 bases from V and 7 bases from J, with 10 bases between. The CDR3 DNA is TGTGCCAGCAGACTCGGGGTAAATTCACCCCTCCACTTT. This codes for CASRLGVNSPLHF.

CDR3: CATSRGREAEAFF. The DNA of the CDR3 is TGTGCCACCAGCAGGGGGAGGGAGGCTGAAGCTTTCTTT. The gene calls are TRBV15 and TRBJ1-1; D unresolved. With 3 bases removed from V and 6 bases from J, the gap between germline ends came to 11 bases. Germline assignment: CDR1 LNHNV and CDR2 YYDKDF (reference sequence). The CDR3 sequence is 13 residues long. The full variable domain, in which reference TRBV15 and TRBJ1-1 provide the parts outside the CDR3, is DAMVIQNPRYQVTQFGKPVTLSCSQTLNHNVMYWYQQKSSQAPKLLFHYYDKDFNNEADTPDNFQSRRPNTSFCFLDIRSPGLGDTAMYLCATSRGREAEAFFGQGTRLTVV.

This clone occurred once. The gene calls are TRBV5-6 and TRBJ2-1; possible D gene TRBD1, 6 bases. The CDR3 extends over 15 amino acids. The germline gives CDR1 SGHDT, CDR2 YYEEEE. Trimming removed 6 bases at V and 8 bases at J, with 21 bases between. The CDR3, as DNA: TGTGCCAGCAAACTCCAGGGGAGTGAGTTCGATGAGCAGTTCTTC. It yields the protein CASKLQGSEFDEQFF.

The chain uses TRBV6-6 and TRBJ1-1; no clear D. Germline CDR1 MNHNY, CDR2 SVGAGI (reference sequence). The V end lost 0 bases, the J end lost 2 bases, and 4 bases lay between the germline ends. This CDR3 has 13 amino acids. In DNA form, the CDR3 reads TGTGCCAGCAGTTACTCTTTTAACACTGAAGCTTTCTTT. As protein: CASSYSFNTEAFF.

The chain links TRBV27 to TRBJ2-5; D gene uncertain. Germline V CDR1 and CDR2: MNHEY, SMNVEV (reference sequence). This CDR3 has 15 amino acids. Trimming removed 5 bases at V and 3 bases at J, with 16 bases between. CDR3 sequence reads: CASSEDWHREETQYF. As DNA, the CDR3 is TGTGCCAGCAGTGAAGACTGGCACAGAGAAGAGACCCAGTACTTC.

This sequence joins TRBV6-5 and TRBJ2-7; D might be TRBD1 or TRBD2, each matching 5 bases. The V end was cut by 8 bases, the J end by 3 bases, with 14 bases between. Germline CDR1 is MNHEY and CDR2 is SVGAGI. The CDR3 sequence is 13 residues long. This CDR3 reads CASRDELGYEQYF. The CDR3 region has the DNA TGTGCCAGCCGGGACGAGTTGGGCTACGAGCAGTACTTC.

Only a few counts were recorded for this clone. This chain connects TRBV27 to TRBJ1-2, with 7 positions matching TRBD1. The CDR3 length is 14 residues. Germline V gene sequence: CDR1 MNHEY, CDR2 SMNVEV (reference sequence). The V gene end was trimmed by 5 bases and the J gene end by 10 bases; junction bases not matched to a gene: 13. CDR3 sequence: CASSPLSGTANYTF. CDR3 coding DNA: TGTGCCAGCAGTCCTTTGTCCGGGACAGCGAACTACACCTTC.

This clone was seen a single time. The chain couples TRBV10-2 to TRBJ1-5, with 10 bases identical to TRBD1. CDR3 length: 14 amino acids. Germline V gene data show CDR1 as WSHSY and CDR2 as SAAADI. Trimming removed 2 bases from V and 6 bases from J; junction bases left unmatched: 1. CDR3 coding DNA: TGCGCCAGCAGTGAGGGACAGGGGGGTCAGCCCCAGCATTTT. Translated: CASSEGQGGQPQHF.

CDR3 sequence reads: CASKFGDSNQPQHF. In nucleotides, the CDR3 is TGTGCCAGTAAATTCGGGGATAGCAATCAGCCCCAGCATTTT. The chain carries TRBV19 and TRBJ1-5; D is ambiguous. CDR1 and CDR2 from the germline V gene are LNHDA and SQIVND (reference sequence). The CDR3 loop spans 14 amino acids. Between the trimmed V and J ends, which lost 7 bases and 0 bases, there was a span of 10 bases.